This record covers a single TCR beta chain. The antigen is not known. The data belong to a study of OX40 agonist ivuxolimab in advanced cancers. Study-level information: Hepatocellular carcinoma, melanoma, renal cell or head and neck cancer occurred in dose-escalation patients. Earlier treatment with anti-PD-1, anti-PD-L1 or anti-CTLA-4 was permitted, and roughly 40% had received some. Regarding the study as a whole: Among the least clonally expanded were partial responders at 0.1-3.0 mg/kg. At 0.1 to 3.0 mg/kg, clonal expansion of CD4+ and CD8+ blood T cells had occurred by week 6.

The protocol was immunoSEQ multiplex PCR, while the TCRdb copy is restricted to in-frame clones and leaves out a portion. The sample shows around 20,000 clones, over 65% of them seen only once. The length of the CDR3 is 13 residues. The ends were cut back, 4 bases at V and 5 bases at J, with 11 bases in the middle. Germline CDR1 LNHDA, CDR2 SQIVND (reference sequence). The source of this sequence is an adult with an advanced solid tumor such as melanoma, head and neck, liver or kidney cancer. The chain couples TRBV19 to TRBJ2-5, with D maybe TRBD1 (7 bases). The source was CD4+ or CD8+ T cells sorted from blood, collected in a trial of the OX40 agonist ivuxolimab. CDR3 region: CASSTSGGETQYF. CDR3 nucleotides: TGTGCCAGTAGTACTTCAGGGGGGGAGACCCAGTACTTC.